The 12 T cell receptor beta chains reported below all come from one sample, sequenced in a study of a mutant IDH1 vaccine in newly diagnosed glioma (dated by TCRdb to the early 2020s). For these TCRs, the target antigens are not known. Library preparation used the immunoSEQ multiplex PCR assay. Held by TCRdb, this immuneACCESS table contains in-frame sequences only and omits some clones. Under half of the omission traces to an unresolved V gene where checked; the cause of the rest is unknown. The sample data list roughly 86,000 clones, and roughly four fifths of these were observed just once. Clones ranked in the top ten supply 5% to 6.5% of the sample. This specimen's time point label, per the study, means: week 47, end of study. Each vaccine dose was 300 ug of a 20-mer mutant IDH1 peptide in Montanide, given subcutaneously with topical imiquimod. Here the sequenced sample was PBMCs, taken from a glioma patient whose treatment included an IDH1 peptide vaccine. These TCRs come from a man aged 40-55 years with glioma.

The V gene is TRBV5-6, the J gene TRBJ2-5, with 12 bases matching TRBD1. The CDR3 spans 15 residues. Germline V gene sequence: CDR1 SGHDT, CDR2 YYEEEE. The V gene end was trimmed by 4 bases and the J gene end by 6 bases; junction bases not matched to a gene: 7. The CDR3 reads CASSTGTGGWKTQYF. The CDR3 region has the DNA TGTGCCAGCAGCACCGGGACAGGGGGCTGGAAGACCCAGTACTTC. The whole variable domain, filled in from reference TRBV5-6 and TRBJ2-5, reads DAGVTQSPTHLIKTRGQQVTLRCSPKSGHDTVSWYQQALGQGPQFIFQYYEEEERQRGNFPDRFSGHQFPNYSSELNVNALLLGDSALYLCASSTGTGGWKTQYFGPGTRLLVL.

The chain carries TRBV4-3 and TRBJ2-1; TRBD2 aligns across 7 bases. The CDR3 is 16 amino acids. The V gene's germline CDR1 is LGHNA and CDR2 YSLEER. After removal of 0 bases from V and 4 bases from J, the junction contained 6 bases not matched to a gene. CDR3 loop: CASSQEGGGGYNEQFF. The CDR3 bases are TGCGCCAGCAGCCAAGAAGGCGGGGGAGGATACAATGAGCAGTTCTTC.

The chain employs TRBV19 and TRBJ2-2, with D perhaps TRBD1 (6 bases). The CDR3 is 15 residues long. Germline V lookup: CDR1 LNHDA, CDR2 SQIVND (reference sequence). V gave up 6 bases and J gave up 5 bases, with 16 bases separating them. The CDR3 region is CASRVDRLPTGELFF. In DNA form, the CDR3 reads TGTGCCAGTAGGGTAGACAGGTTACCGACCGGGGAGCTGTTTTTT.

This chain connects TRBV10-1 to TRBJ2-5; either TRBD1 or TRBD2 may fit D (5 bases each). CDR3 length: 14 residues. Trimming removed 0 bases from V and 7 bases from J, with 12 bases in between. CDR1 is WNHNN and CDR2 is SYGVQD in the germline V gene (reference sequence). CDR3 sequence reads: CASSESNGAGTQYF. CDR3 bases: TGCGCCAGCAGTGAGTCGAACGGGGCCGGGACCCAGTACTTC.

The chain recombines TRBV29-1 with TRBJ1-1, with D uncertain. The length of the CDR3 is 12 residues. CDR1 and CDR2 from the germline V gene are SQVTM and ANQGSEA. V was cut by 0 bases and J by 11 bases, with 13 bases left in between. CDR3 residues: CSVEDWGVKAFF. CDR3 sequence (DNA): TGCAGCGTTGAAGACTGGGGTGTTAAGGCTTTCTTT.

This chain connects TRBV21-1 to TRBJ2-3. TRBV21-1 counts as a pseudogene. This CDR3 region has 16 residues. The CDR3: CASSETGGEGTDTQYF. In DNA, the CDR3 is TGTGCCAGCAGCGAAACCGGGGGCGAGGGCACAGATACGCAGTATTTT.

The genes are TRBV7-2 and TRBJ2-7; 9 bases agree with TRBD2. The junction had 7 bases not matched to a gene; V was cut back by 1 base and J by 6 bases. The CDR3 extends over 15 amino acids. The germline CDR1 and CDR2 sequences are SGHTA and FQGNSA. The CDR3 here is CASSLDVEAGGEQYF. For the CDR3, the DNA is TGTGCCAGCAGCTTAGATGTTGAAGCGGGGGGCGAGCAGTACTTC.

The chain joins TRBV10-3 to TRBJ1-5; TRBD1 might be the D (5 bases). V was shortened by 8 bases and J by 4 bases, with 6 bases between the two germline ends. The CDR3 totals 11 residues. The germline CDR1 and CDR2 sequences are ENHRY and SYGVKD. This CDR3 reads CAIDRNQPQHF. The CDR3 coding sequence is TGTGCCATCGACAGAAATCAGCCCCAGCATTTT.

The chain employs TRBV30 and TRBJ1-1, with D possibly TRBD1 on 6 matching bases. Trimming cost V 2 bases and J 1 base, with 8 bases left between them. CDR3 length equals 13 residues. CDR1 and CDR2 from the germline V gene are GTSNPN and SVGIG (reference sequence). This chain's CDR3 is CAWSSRGNTEAFF. The CDR3 coding sequence is TGTGCCTGGAGTTCCAGGGGGAACACTGAAGCTTTCTTT.

V and J are TRBV5-4 and TRBJ2-4; a weak D match, TRBD1 (5 bases). Trimming took off 2 bases at V and 5 bases at J, with 14 bases between the two ends. This CDR3 comprises 15 residues. The germline V gene has CDR1 SGHNT and CDR2 YYREEE (reference sequence). The CDR3 DNA follows: TGTGCCAGCAGCTTCGACAGTTTCGGCCAAAACATTCAGTACTTC. Protein sequence: CASSFDSFGQNIQYF.

This clone was seen ten or more times. V is TRBV7-2 and J is TRBJ1-2; possibly TRBD1 for D (6 bases). The CDR3 is 14 amino acids. Germline V lookup: CDR1 SGHTA, CDR2 FQGNSA. The V end lost 5 bases, the J end lost 4 bases, and 14 bases lay between the germline ends. The CDR3 protein is CASSRAGGAYGYTF. CDR3 bases: TGTGCCAGCAGCCGAGCGGGGGGGGCCTATGGCTACACCTTC.

The genes are TRBV9 and TRBJ2-1; no clear D gene. With 0 bases removed from V and 0 bases from J, the gap between germline ends came to 7 bases. The CDR3 runs to 15 residues. The germline CDR1 and CDR2 sequences are SGDLS and YYNGEE. The CDR3 DNA is TGTGCCAGCAGCGTAGGAAGGTTCTCCTACAATGAGCAGTTCTTC. It translates to CASSVGRFSYNEQFF.